The clone carrying this T cell receptor (beta chain) rates as medium-sized (0.01 to 0.1%). V lost 0 bases, J lost 2 bases, and 8 bases lay in between. Germline values: CDR1 MNHEY, CDR2 SVGAGI. The CDR3 runs 16 residues. The sample belongs to a study of metastatic and nonmetastatic thyroid tumors. The entire patient cohort was treatment-naive prior to thyroid surgery. Using MiXCR, TCRdb re-called clones from the PCR reads. Of more than 13,000 clones detected, over 9.5% appear once; the ten largest clones hold less than 15%. V is TRBV6-5 and J is TRBJ2-6; the D is unclear. The TCR comes from a female donor with papillary thyroid cancer or a benign thyroid nodule (not recorded which). Some clones in this sample may be carry-over from other donors' samples. The material sequenced was blood. DNA for the CDR3: TGTGCCAGCAGTTACTCCCGGGCGGCTGGGGCCAACGTCCTGACTTTC. It yields the protein CASSYSRAAGANVLTF.